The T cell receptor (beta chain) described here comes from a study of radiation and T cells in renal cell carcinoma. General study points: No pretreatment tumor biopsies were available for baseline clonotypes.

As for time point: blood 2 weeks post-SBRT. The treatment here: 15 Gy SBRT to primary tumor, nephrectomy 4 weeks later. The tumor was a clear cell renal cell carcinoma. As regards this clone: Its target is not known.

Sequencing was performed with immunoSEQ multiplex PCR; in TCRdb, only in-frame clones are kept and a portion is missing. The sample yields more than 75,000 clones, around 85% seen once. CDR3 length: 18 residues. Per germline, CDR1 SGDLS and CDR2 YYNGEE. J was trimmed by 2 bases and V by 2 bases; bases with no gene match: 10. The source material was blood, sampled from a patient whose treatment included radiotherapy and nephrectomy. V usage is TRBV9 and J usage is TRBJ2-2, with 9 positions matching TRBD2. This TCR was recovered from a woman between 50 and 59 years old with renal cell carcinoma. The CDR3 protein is CASSVDPTSGENTGELFF. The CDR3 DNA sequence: TGTGCCAGCAGCGTGGATCCGACTAGCGGAGAAAACACCGGGGAGCTGTTTTTT.